This TCR beta chain came from a study of beta chain features in type 1 diabetes. Overall study context: The samples had about 100,000,000 sorted cells examined in all. Findings and caveats of the study: More deletions and fewer insertions at VDJ junctions were seen in type 1 diabetes patients.

TCRB transcripts that were expressed got sequenced, as all of the isolated RNA had been reverse transcribed. This table comes from immunoSEQ multiplex PCR, and its TCRdb copy is limited to in-frame clones, with some not included. This table has about 160,000 clones, around 8% appearing once. The sample holds a few counts of this clone. Its antigen remains unidentified. Trimming removed 4 bases at V and 4 bases at J, with 14 bases between. The CDR3 spans 14 residues. Germline assignment: CDR1 SEHNR and CDR2 FQNEAQ (reference sequence). There was one heparinised blood draw per donor, averaging around 120 mL. The purity of all sorted populations exceeded 98%.

The gene calls are TRBV7-9 and TRBJ2-7; weak D call: TRBD1 (5 bases). The TCR originated in a man between 18 and 35 years old in good health. Sequencing was carried out using central memory CD4+ T cells from blood. In DNA, the CDR3 is TGTGCCAGCAGCTCGCCAGGGTTTCGGTACGAGCAGTACTTC. Encoded protein: CASSSPGFRYEQYF.